Sequencing of this T cell receptor (beta chain) was carried out in a study of technical replicates of blood from several donors. Method: immunoSEQ multiplex PCR; TCRdb's copy keeps in-frame clones and lacks some. The repertoire consists of some 54,000 clones, with roughly 95% occurring once and the leading ten covering roughly 4.3%. The germline gives CDR1 LGHNA, CDR2 YSLEER. With V trimmed by 0 bases and J by 6 bases, 11 bases remained unmatched. This CDR3 is built from 18 residues. This sequence was found in a human donor in good health. Some clones in this sample may be carry-over from other donors' samples. The sequenced sample was PBMCs. V gene TRBV4-3 combines with J gene TRBJ2-1, with 10 bases fitting TRBD2. As DNA, the CDR3 is TGCGCCAGCAGCCAAGAGGGTAGCGGGGGGACACTTGGCAATGAGCAGTTCTTC. This translates into CASSQEGSGGTLGNEQFF.